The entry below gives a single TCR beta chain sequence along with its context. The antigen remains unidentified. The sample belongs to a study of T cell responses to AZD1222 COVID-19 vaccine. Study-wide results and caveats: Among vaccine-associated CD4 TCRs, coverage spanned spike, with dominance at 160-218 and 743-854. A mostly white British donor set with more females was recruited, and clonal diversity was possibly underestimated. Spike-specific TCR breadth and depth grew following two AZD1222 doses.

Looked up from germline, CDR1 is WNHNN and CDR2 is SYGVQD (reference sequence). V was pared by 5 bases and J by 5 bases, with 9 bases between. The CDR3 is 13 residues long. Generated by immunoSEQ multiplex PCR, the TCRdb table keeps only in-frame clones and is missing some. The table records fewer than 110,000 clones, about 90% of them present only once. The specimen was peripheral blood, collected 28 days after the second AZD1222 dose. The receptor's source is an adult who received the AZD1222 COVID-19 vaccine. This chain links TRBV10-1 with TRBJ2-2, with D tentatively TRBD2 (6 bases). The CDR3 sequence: CASSLGGTGELFF. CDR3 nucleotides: TGCGCCAGCAGTCTGGGAGGAACCGGGGAGCTGTTTTTT.